One and the same sample provided the 26 T cell receptor beta chains below, sequenced in a study of cytomegalovirus exposure and HLA in healthy donors. The study ran its PCR with 60 Vbeta and 13 Jbeta primers. Here immunoSEQ multiplex PCR was the method, and the copy in TCRdb shows in-frame clones only, minus some. The sample records around 65,000 clones, approximately 60% being singletons. Sequencing was performed on PBMCs. These receptors came from a man aged 25-45 years in good health and CMV-seronegative.

The chain joins TRBV23-1 to TRBJ1-1, with D perhaps TRBD1 (6 bases). TRBV23-1 is labeled an ORF, and its function is uncertain. The ends were cut back, 6 bases at V and 5 bases at J, with 13 bases in the middle. The CDR3 consists of 13 residues. The CDR3: CASRPKGVTEAFF. DNA of the CDR3: TGCGCCAGCAGACCCAAGGGGGTAACTGAAGCTTTCTTT.

Worth noting for this clone: This sample also contains other DNA sequences that code for the same CDR3. This chain uses TRBV27 with TRBJ2-7, with 10 bases fitting TRBD1. The germline CDR1 and CDR2 sequences are MNHEY and SMNVEV (reference sequence). The CDR3 totals 13 residues. Unmatched junction bases numbered 2, after V lost 6 bases and J lost 3 bases. CDR3 region: CASRRTGGYEQYF. CDR3 nucleotide sequence: TGTGCCAGCAGACGGACAGGGGGCTACGAGCAGTACTTC.

The chain combines TRBV5-3 with TRBJ1-1, with 9 bases aligning to TRBD1. TRBV5-3 is labeled an ORF, and its function is uncertain. V lost 3 bases to trimming and J lost 4 bases; unmatched junction nucleotides: 10. This CDR3 is 16 amino acids long. For the CDR3, the DNA is TGTGCCAGAAGCTCCCAGAAGACAGGGGGTAGCACTGAAGCTTTCTTT. It specifies CARSSQKTGGSTEAFF.

The chain combines TRBV11-2 with TRBJ2-3, with 9 bases matching TRBD2. The CDR3 spans 14 residues. Unmatched junction bases numbered 5, after V lost 1 base and J lost 9 bases. Germline lookup yields CDR1 SGHAT and CDR2 FQNNGV. The CDR3 DNA follows: TGTGCCAGCAGCTTAGTTAGCGGGGGAGACACGCAGTATTTT. Amino acids: CASSLVSGGDTQYF. The entire variable domain, with the rest obtained from reference TRBV11-2 and TRBJ2-3, is as follows: EAGVAQSPRYKIIEKRQSVAFWCNPISGHATLYWYQQILGQGPKLLIQFQNNGVVDDSQLPKDRFSAERLKGVDSTLKIQPAKLEDSAVYLCASSLVSGGDTQYFGPGTRLTVL.

The gene calls are TRBV4-1 and TRBJ2-5; the match to TRBD1 covers 8 bases. V was pared by 5 bases and J by 5 bases, with 10 bases of the junction left unmatched. The CDR3 is made up of 15 amino acids. Germline values: CDR1 MGHRA, CDR2 YSYEKL. The CDR3 reads CASSFSQGAGETQYF. In DNA, the CDR3 is TGCGCCAGCAGCTTTTCCCAGGGGGCGGGGGAGACCCAGTACTTC.

The rearrangement uses TRBV13 and TRBJ2-1, with 12 nucleotides matching TRBD2. There are 17 residues in the CDR3. Trimming took 0 bases from V and 4 from J; bases not matched to a gene: 4. Germline V gene lookup returns CDR1 PRHDT and CDR2 FYEKMQ (reference sequence). The CDR3 DNA follows: TGTGCCAGCAGCTTAGGGACTAGCGGGGGAGTTTACAATGAGCAGTTCTTC. The encoded protein is CASSLGTSGGVYNEQFF.

This clone showed up just a few times. This chain joins TRBV10-2 and TRBJ2-1; 10 nucleotides line up with TRBD1. Germline V CDR1 and CDR2: WSHSY, SAAADI. The CDR3 consists of 16 residues. After removal of 3 bases from V and 5 bases from J, the junction contained 7 bases not matched to a gene. CDR3 nucleotide sequence: TGCGCCAGCAGTGACCCCGACAGGGGGCGGCACAATGAGCAGTTCTTC. Translated: CASSDPDRGRHNEQFF.

The genes are TRBV25-1 and TRBJ1-5; D might be TRBD1 (6 bases). V was shortened by 1 base and J by 5 bases, with 9 bases between the two germline ends. The CDR3 runs to 14 residues. Germline-derived CDR1 and CDR2 are MGHDK and SYGVNS. DNA of the CDR3: TGTGCCAGCAGTGAATTTGGGGGCGATCAGCCCCAGCATTTT. It specifies CASSEFGGDQPQHF.

This clone occurred a few times. The rearrangement joins TRBV30 to TRBJ1-4; no reliable D call. Germline CDR1 reads GTSNPN; CDR2 reads SVGIG (reference sequence). The CDR3 is 14 residues long. Trimming shortened V by 3 bases and J by 8 bases, and 16 bases separated the two germline ends. The CDR3 loop reads CAWSSTATEEKLFF. For the CDR3, the DNA is TGTGCCTGGAGCAGCACCGCTACGGAGGAAAAACTGTTTTTT.

The J gene is TRBJ1-5, the V gene TRBV4-2; no definite D call. V was trimmed by 0 bases and J by 6 bases, leaving 9 bases between them. Germline V gene sequence: CDR1 LGHNA, CDR2 YNFKEQ. The CDR3 has 14 amino acids. CDR3 sequence reads: CASSQDEGGQPQHF. The DNA for the CDR3 is TGTGCCAGCAGCCAAGATGAGGGTGGTCAGCCCCAGCATTTT.

The chain couples TRBV7-2 to TRBJ1-3; D uncertain. CDR3 length equals 15 residues. V was cut by 0 bases and J by 0 bases, with 6 bases left in between. Germline loops: CDR1 SGHTA, CDR2 FQGNSA. The CDR3 nucleotides are TGTGCCAGCAGCTTAGCTTCTAACTCTGGAAACACCATATATTTT. This sequence encodes CASSLASNSGNTIYF.

The V call is TRBV6-1, the J call TRBJ2-3; 10 bases agree with TRBD2. CDR3 length: 16 residues. CDR1 and CDR2 from the germline V gene are MNHNS and SASEGT. Trimming removed 3 bases from V and 3 bases from J; junction bases left unmatched: 6. The chain's CDR3 is CASSDGTSVETDTQYF. The CDR3, as DNA: TGTGCCAGCAGTGATGGGACTAGCGTCGAGACAGATACGCAGTATTTT.

The chain recombines TRBV19 with TRBJ2-1; 7 bases align to TRBD1. Germline CDR1 and CDR2: LNHDA and SQIVND (reference sequence). The length of the CDR3 is 14 residues. Losses at the gene ends were 7 bases for V and 7 bases for J; bases not matched to a gene: 10. The CDR3 loop reads CASTDREKGNEQFF. The DNA for the CDR3 is TGTGCCAGTACCGACAGGGAGAAAGGTAATGAGCAGTTCTTC.

This clone has more than one count but fewer than ten. The chain has TRBV6-6 and TRBJ1-1, with D perhaps TRBD1 (5 bases). Trimming stripped 6 bases from V and 7 bases from J, with 18 bases between. The CDR3 runs 14 residues. CDR1 MNHNY and CDR2 SVGAGI come from the germline V gene (reference sequence). CDR3 protein: CASSRGDLVFEAFF. The CDR3 DNA is TGTGCCAGCAGCCGGGGGGATCTTGTTTTTGAAGCTTTCTTT.

The chain combines TRBV2 with TRBJ1-1; D is undetermined. Germline-derived CDR1 and CDR2 are SNHLY and FYNNEI. V shed 2 bases and J shed 5 bases, with 15 bases lying between them. This CDR3 contains 15 residues. This chain's CDR3 is CASSENGVAGTEAFF. CDR3 coding DNA: TGTGCCAGCAGTGAAAACGGGGTGGCAGGAACTGAAGCTTTCTTT.

The chain carries TRBV4-2 and TRBJ1-2, with a possible D match to TRBD1 (5 bases). Between the trimmed V and J ends, which lost 0 bases and 4 bases, there was a span of 15 bases. The CDR3 consists of 16 residues. Germline-derived CDR1 and CDR2 are LGHNA and YNFKEQ. The CDR3 region is CASSQEPTGLRYGYTF. The CDR3 DNA reads TGTGCCAGCAGCCAAGAGCCGACGGGACTACGCTATGGCTACACCTTC.

The chain links TRBV6-4 to TRBJ2-7, with TRBD1 identical over 7 bases. The CDR3 extends over 13 amino acids. Germline assignment: CDR1 MRHNA and CDR2 SNTAGT. J was trimmed by 3 bases and V by 5 bases; bases with no gene match: 4. The CDR3 region has the DNA TGTGCCAGCAGTCCTCGGACAGGCTACGAGCAGTACTTC. Protein sequence: CASSPRTGYEQYF.

This chain links TRBV4-1 with TRBJ2-3; 10 nucleotides agree with TRBD2. V shed 0 bases, J shed 3 bases, and the junction held 3 bases outside the gene matches. This CDR3 is 16 amino acids long. Germline CDR1 is MGHRA and CDR2 is YSYEKL. The CDR3 spells CASSQDELAGTDTQYF. CDR3 nucleotides: TGCGCCAGCAGCCAAGATGAACTAGCGGGGACAGATACGCAGTATTTT.

The chain couples TRBV5-1 to TRBJ1-2; 8 bases agree with TRBD1. The CDR3 extends over 14 amino acids. V shed 7 bases and J 3 bases; nucleotides not matched to a gene: 8. Per the germline V gene, CDR1 is SGHRS and CDR2 is YFSETQ. CDR3 region: CASGQDRVDYGYTF. The CDR3 DNA reads TGCGCCAGCGGCCAGGACAGGGTTGACTATGGCTACACCTTC.

This clone occurred once. V is TRBV7-6 and J is TRBJ2-5; D perhaps matches TRBD2 (5 bases). V shed 5 bases and J shed 7 bases, with 20 bases lying between them. The CDR3 is 15 amino acids. Germline CDR1 reads SGHVS; CDR2 reads FNYEAQ. CDR3 DNA sequence: TGTGCCAGCAGCCCAATACAGTCCTCAAGCGGGACCCAGTACTTC. Translated, it gives CASSPIQSSSGTQYF.

The CDR3 DNA reads TGCAGCGTTGAAGCCCGCGCGGTAACTGAAGCTTTCTTT. Its protein is CSVEARAVTEAFF. V usage is TRBV29-1 and J usage is TRBJ1-1; D ambiguous. This CDR3 contains 13 residues. Between the trimmed V and J ends, which lost 1 base and 5 bases, there was a span of 11 bases. Germline loops: CDR1 SQVTM, CDR2 ANQGSEA.

This rearrangement joins TRBV2 to TRBJ2-7; 9 positions match TRBD1. This CDR3 region has 15 residues. Germline assignment: CDR1 SNHLY and CDR2 FYNNEI. V lost 3 bases to trimming and J lost 4 bases; unmatched junction nucleotides: 7. CDR3 sequence reads: CASSDGQGIIYEQYF. The CDR3 DNA reads TGTGCCAGCAGTGATGGACAGGGGATCATATACGAGCAGTACTTC.

The chain uses TRBV9 and TRBJ1-2; D possibly corresponds to TRBD1 (6 bases). The CDR3 loop spans 15 amino acids. Germline loops: CDR1 SGDLS, CDR2 YYNGEE. V lost 3 bases and J lost 8, with 20 bases in between. CDR3 protein: CASSGGGGGHVGYTF. DNA of the CDR3: TGTGCCAGCAGCGGAGGGGGTGGGGGACATGTCGGCTACACCTTC.

The V and J genes are TRBV25-1 and TRBJ2-3, with 8 bases matching TRBD2. The CDR3 length is 16 residues. CDR1 is MGHDK and CDR2 is SYGVNS in the germline V gene. The junction had 9 bases not matched to a gene; V was cut back by 2 bases and J by 5 bases. The CDR3 DNA reads as TGTGCCAGCAGTGAAACCCGGGGGGGCCTTAGAGATACGCAGTATTTT. Translated, it gives CASSETRGGLRDTQYF. Filled out from reference TRBV25-1 and TRBJ2-3, the complete variable domain reads EADIYQTPRYLVIGTGKKITLECSQTMGHDKMYWYQQDPGMELHLIHYSYGVNSTEKGDLSSESTVSRIRTEHFPLTLESARPSHTSQYLCASSETRGGLRDTQYFGPGTRLTVL.

The J gene is TRBJ2-5, the V gene TRBV7-6; D perhaps matches TRBD1 (6 bases). This CDR3 region has 13 residues. CDR1 is SGHVS, CDR2 FNYEAQ, per germline. Trimming took off 4 bases at V and 5 bases at J, with 11 bases between the two ends. The CDR3 reads CASSSRGRETQYF. The CDR3 nucleotides read TGTGCCAGCAGCTCCAGGGGAAGGGAGACCCAGTACTTC.

The CDR3 spells CATRQNYNSPLHF. The DNA of the CDR3 is TGTGCCACACGACAGAATTATAATTCACCCCTCCACTTT. The chain joins TRBV6-6 to TRBJ1-6; D might be TRBD1 (5 bases). The CDR3 loop spans 13 amino acids. V was pared by 10 bases and J by 4 bases, with 11 bases between. Per the germline V gene, CDR1 is MNHNY and CDR2 is SVGAGI (reference sequence).